Below, 14 T cell receptor beta chains from the same sample are listed, as sequenced in a study of lymphopenia after photon versus proton radiotherapy. The protocol was immunoSEQ multiplex PCR, while the TCRdb copy is restricted to in-frame clones and leaves out a portion. The data show roughly 65,000 clones, approximately 91% seen once. Here the sequenced sample was peripheral blood, taken from a patient treated with photon-based radiotherapy. All receptors come from a woman aged 65 to 85 with pancreatic cancer.

CDR3 in DNA: TGTGCCAGCAGCGCCGTGGGTAGCACACAAGAGACCCAGTACTTC. This sequence encodes CASSAVGSTQETQYF. V gene TRBV9 combines with J gene TRBJ2-5, with D hard to call. The germline V and J ends were trimmed by 3 bases and 2 bases, with 14 bases remaining between them. Germline V gives CDR1 SGDLS, CDR2 YYNGEE. This CDR3 is 15 amino acids long.

The chain employs TRBV11-2 and TRBJ1-1, with D possibly being TRBD1 (6 bases). Trimming took 5 bases from V and 0 from J, leaving 16 bases between them. The germline V gene has CDR1 SGHAT and CDR2 FQNNGV. This CDR3 comprises 16 residues. The CDR3: CASSIRQVTMNTEAFF. The CDR3 region has the DNA TGTGCCAGCAGCATCAGACAGGTTACCATGAACACTGAAGCTTTCTTT.

The rearrangement uses TRBV6-1 and TRBJ2-7, with 10 bases lining up with TRBD2. The CDR3 is 13 residues long. CDR1 is MNHNS and CDR2 is SASEGT in the germline V gene. Losses at the gene ends were 4 bases for V and 6 bases for J; bases not matched to a gene: 3. As DNA, the CDR3 is TGTGCCAGCAGTGTTACTAGCGGGGTCGAGCAGTACTTC. It translates to CASSVTSGVEQYF.

The chain joins TRBV7-2 to TRBJ1-1; D remains unclear. Germline V lookup: CDR1 SGHTA, CDR2 FQGNSA. The V and J ends lost 5 bases and 2 bases respectively, with 15 bases between them. This CDR3 has 15 amino acids. The CDR3 sequence: CASSAPTGKNTEAFF. The CDR3 DNA is TGTGCCAGCAGCGCCCCCACCGGGAAAAACACTGAAGCTTTCTTT.

This clone was seen a single time. The rearrangement uses TRBV11-2 and TRBJ1-1; D ambiguous. Germline V gene data show CDR1 as SGHAT and CDR2 as FQNNGV. There are 11 residues in the CDR3. Trimming cost V 3 bases and J 8 bases, with 7 bases left between them. Here the CDR3 reads CASSFQTEAFF. CDR3 in DNA: TGTGCCAGCAGCTTCCAGACGGAAGCTTTCTTT.

V usage is TRBV7-9 and J usage is TRBJ1-1, with unresolved D. The CDR3 totals 14 residues. V was pared by 1 base and J by 0 bases, with 6 bases between. The germline V gene encodes CDR1 SEHNR and CDR2 FQNEAQ (reference sequence). In DNA, the CDR3 is TGTGCCAGCAGCTTAGAAGGTGTGAACACTGAAGCTTTCTTT. This sequence encodes CASSLEGVNTEAFF.

The chain is built from TRBV30 and TRBJ2-7, with D possibly matching TRBD2 (6 bases). V lost 4 bases to trimming and J lost 1 base, with 17 bases between them. The length of the CDR3 is 15 residues. The germline CDR1 and CDR2 sequences are GTSNPN and SVGIG (reference sequence). CDR3 in amino acids: CAWNLKRAGSYEQYF. DNA of the CDR3: TGTGCCTGGAACCTAAAGCGGGCAGGGTCCTACGAGCAGTACTTC. Complete variable domain (other parts from reference TRBV30 and TRBJ2-7): SQTIHQWPATLVQPVGSPLSLECTVEGTSNPNLYWYRQAAGRGLQLLFYSVGIGQISSEVPQNLSASRPQDRQFILSSKKLLLSDSGFYLCAWNLKRAGSYEQYFGPGTRLTVT.

The J gene is TRBJ2-7, the V gene TRBV12-2; the table's D call TRBD1 went unverified against the DNA. TRBV12-2 is a pseudogene segment. The CDR3 contains 16 residues. CDR3 amino acids: CASRLEAWVQGGEQYF. The CDR3 DNA reads TGTGCAAGTCGCTTAGAGGCCTGGGTACAGGGGGGCGAGCAGTACTTC.

The J gene is TRBJ2-3, the V gene TRBV2; 7 nucleotides match TRBD2. Germline CDR1 SNHLY, CDR2 FYNNEI. There are 16 residues in the CDR3. Trimming cost V 4 bases and J 5 bases; bases outside gene matches: 12. CDR3 sequence reads: CASSGASGWGGDTQYF. Here the CDR3 DNA reads TGTGCCAGCAGTGGCGCTAGCGGCTGGGGGGGAGATACGCAGTATTTT.

This clone showed up just a few times. The chain links TRBV7-2 to TRBJ2-5, with D perhaps matching TRBD2 (5 bases). Germline-derived CDR1 and CDR2 are SGHTA and FQGNSA. The CDR3 loop spans 19 amino acids. The V end lost 1 base, the J end lost 7 bases, and 28 bases lay between the germline ends. In DNA form, the CDR3 reads TGTGCCAGCAGCTTAGGAGGGTCGACCGGCTTCCCCTCCTGGGGGACCCAGTACTTC. Its translation: CASSLGGSTGFPSWGTQYF.

J is TRBJ1-1 and V is TRBV5-8; D is unresolved. Germline V gives CDR1 SGHTS, CDR2 YDEGEE. The CDR3 is made up of 13 amino acids. V was cut by 0 bases and J by 7 bases, with 10 bases left in between. CDR3 protein: CASSLEEALEAFF. The CDR3 coding sequence is TGTGCCAGCAGCTTGGAGGAAGCACTTGAAGCTTTCTTT.

The rearrangement uses TRBV5-1 and TRBJ2-7; D is undetermined. The CDR3 contains 15 residues. Deletions cut 4 bases from V and 2 bases from J, with 16 bases between. The germline V gene encodes CDR1 SGHRS and CDR2 YFSETQ. DNA for the CDR3: TGCGCCAGCAGCGTCAGCAGAGTTTTAGCCTACGAGCAGTACTTC. Translating gives CASSVSRVLAYEQYF. The entire variable domain, with the rest obtained from reference TRBV5-1 and TRBJ2-7, is as follows: KAGVTQTPRYLIKTRGQQVTLSCSPISGHRSVSWYQQTPGQGLQFLFEYFSETQRNKGNFPGRFSGRQFSNSRSEMNVSTLELGDSALYLCASSVSRVLAYEQYFGPGTRLTVT.

J is TRBJ1-2 and V is TRBV30, with D unclear. This CDR3 is built from 12 residues. Per the germline V gene, CDR1 is GTSNPN and CDR2 is SVGIG (reference sequence). Between the trimmed V and J ends, which lost 3 bases and 3 bases, there was a span of 8 bases. In DNA form, the CDR3 reads TGTGCCTGGAGCCAGGACCACTATGGCTACACCTTC. It encodes CAWSQDHYGYTF.

This chain connects TRBV5-4 to TRBJ1-2, with 8 bases fitting TRBD1. The J segment lost 3 bases and the V segment lost 4 bases, leaving 8 bases of the junction unmatched. The CDR3 sequence is 15 residues long. Germline V gene sequence: CDR1 SGHNT, CDR2 YYREEE (reference sequence). The CDR3 nucleotides are TGTGCCAGCAGCCCTCCGGGACAGGTGTACTATGGCTACACCTTC. Protein product: CASSPPGQVYYGYTF. The full variable domain, rest sourced from reference TRBV5-4 and TRBJ1-2, is ETGVTQSPTHLIKTRGQQVTLRCSSQSGHNTVSWYQQALGQGPQFIFQYYREEENGRGNFPPRFSGLQFPNYSSELNVNALELDDSALYLCASSPPGQVYYGYTFGSGTRLTVV.